This entry describes one TCR beta chain. Its matching antigen is unknown. The data derive from a study of long-term antiretroviral therapy in people with HIV. Points from the study as a whole: Clonal populations expanded prior to ART predominated within the repertoire at all time points.

CDR1 is LGHNA and CDR2 is YSLEER in the germline V gene. The CDR3 loop spans 16 amino acids. V gave up 0 bases and J gave up 6 bases, with 15 bases separating them. Survey level was the resolution at which the v3.0 immunoSEQ assay ran. Method: immunoSEQ multiplex PCR; TCRdb's copy keeps in-frame clones and lacks some. The sample has roughly 23,000 clones; 81% are singletons. The starting material was unsorted PBMCs, obtained 1.5 years after starting antiretroviral therapy. The chain employs TRBV4-3 and TRBJ2-1; a weak D match, TRBD2 (5 bases). This sequence originates from a man under 40 with HIV. In DNA form, the CDR3 reads TGCGCCAGCAGCCAAGATATGGTAGAGGGAGCCAATGAGCAGTTCTTC. Its protein is CASSQDMVEGANEQFF.